Shown below are 22 T cell receptor beta chains from a single sample sequenced in a study of human T cells and chemical hapten exposure. TCRdb processed the RACE reads anew with MiXCR; each CDR3 protein has one entry. The data contain roughly 360,000 distinct CDR3 sequences, about 4.4% of them singletons. Time point specified: patch test 1, 2 weeks after DPC sensitization. Treatment given: therapeutic diphenylcyclopropenone sensitization with weekly scalp DPC. The sequences come from whole blood, collected in connection with sensitization to the hapten diphenylcyclopropenone (DPC). All receptors come from a woman aged 50 to 60 with alopecia areata. Some clones in this sample may be carry-over from other donors' samples.

A few counts support this clonotype. The rearrangement joins TRBV7-9 to TRBJ1-4, with D unclear. Germline CDR1 and CDR2: SEHNR and FQNEAQ (reference sequence). V was trimmed by 6 bases and J by 10 bases, leaving 9 bases between them. There are 11 residues in the CDR3. CDR3 DNA: TGTGCCAGCAGTTCTAGTGTAAAACTGTTTTTT. It yields the protein CASSSSVKLFF.

V gene TRBV12-3 or TRBV12-4 combines with J gene TRBJ2-1, with 9 bases matching TRBD2. Germline trimming cut 2 bases from V and 8 bases from J; bases unmatched to any gene: 10. This CDR3 region has 16 residues. The CDR3 bases are TGTGCCAGCAGTTTAAGGAGCGGGAGGAGTGTGGATGAGCAGTTCTTC. Its protein is CASSLRSGRSVDEQFF.

This clonotype was observed many times. The chain links TRBV2 to TRBJ2-1; tentatively, D is TRBD2 (6 bases). This CDR3 has 12 amino acids. Trimming stripped 7 bases from V and 6 bases from J, with 10 bases between. From germline, CDR1 is SNHLY and CDR2 FYNNEI. CDR3 sequence reads: CASKRTTNEQFF. CDR3 DNA sequence: TGTGCCAGCAAAAGGACTACCAATGAGCAGTTCTTC.

V gene TRBV6-5 combines with J gene TRBJ1-5, with D tentatively TRBD1 (6 bases). V was trimmed by 2 bases and J by 6 bases, leaving 14 bases between them. CDR1 is MNHEY and CDR2 is SVGAGI in the germline V gene. This CDR3 region has 15 residues. The CDR3 sequence is CASSYGRGVSQPQHF. The CDR3, as DNA: TGTGCCAGCAGTTACGGCAGGGGTGTCAGTCAGCCCCAGCATTTT.

A few counts support this clonotype. This rearrangement joins TRBV30 to TRBJ1-1; no clear D. This CDR3 has 12 amino acids. CDR1 is GTSNPN and CDR2 is SVGIG in the germline V gene (reference sequence). V was cut by 5 bases and J by 4 bases, with 11 bases left in between. The CDR3 loop is CAWWPDPTEAFF. The CDR3 nucleotides read TGTGCCTGGTGGCCCGACCCCACTGAAGCTTTCTTT.

This clonotype was counted a few times. The chain is built from TRBV2 and TRBJ1-1, with D maybe TRBD1 (5 bases). This CDR3 is 14 amino acids long. Germline V CDR1 and CDR2: SNHLY, FYNNEI. Trimming pared 10 bases from V and 4 bases from J, leaving 19 bases between. For the CDR3, the DNA is TGTGCCACCTCGGGACTCCGGGAGGGCACTGAAGCTTTCTTT. The encoded protein is CATSGLREGTEAFF.

This chain uses TRBV5-1 with TRBJ1-1; no definite D call. This CDR3 has 16 amino acids. Germline CDR1 reads SGHRS; CDR2 reads YFSETQ. V was trimmed by 0 bases and J by 5 bases, leaving 17 bases between them. CDR3 sequence reads: CASSLGGGQRGTEAFF. In DNA, the CDR3 is TGCGCCAGCAGCTTGGGTGGAGGGCAGAGAGGGACTGAAGCTTTCTTT.

Only a few counts were recorded for this clonotype. The chain has TRBV6-6 and TRBJ2-1, with 7 bases aligning to TRBD1. The CDR3 length is 12 residues. Trimming took 8 bases from V and 8 from J; bases not matched to a gene: 6. Germline V gene lookup returns CDR1 MNHNY and CDR2 SVGAGI (reference sequence). This CDR3 is CASHRGKDEQFF. DNA of the CDR3: TGTGCCAGCCACAGGGGAAAGGATGAGCAGTTCTTC.

This clonotype was recorded at least ten times. V is TRBV6-5 and J is TRBJ2-7; D remains unclear. The length of the CDR3 is 14 residues. The germline gives CDR1 MNHEY, CDR2 SVGAGI. The V gene lost 5 bases and the J gene lost 5 bases, with 16 bases spanning the gap. CDR3 DNA sequence: TGTGCCAGCAGTAAACCGAGTCGAGGAAACGAGCAGTACTTC. It translates to CASSKPSRGNEQYF.

This clonotype appeared many times. The genes are TRBV12-3 or TRBV12-4 and TRBJ1-2; tentatively, D is TRBD1 (5 bases). The CDR3 covers 13 residues. Between the trimmed V and J ends, which lost 6 bases and 3 bases, there was a span of 11 bases. Written as DNA, the CDR3 is TGTGCCAGCAGCAACCAGGGATACTATGGCTACACCTTC. It is translated as CASSNQGYYGYTF.

This clonotype was detected only a few times. The chain recombines TRBV6-5 with TRBJ2-3; no firm D call. The V gene lost 2 bases and the J gene lost 4 bases, with 10 bases spanning the gap. The length of the CDR3 is 14 residues. The V gene's germline CDR1 is MNHEY and CDR2 SVGAGI. The CDR3 DNA reads as TGTGCCAGCAGTTACGCGCAAAGGGCAGATACGCAGTATTTT. Translated: CASSYAQRADTQYF.

This clonotype was counted at least ten times. The rearrangement uses TRBV6-6 and TRBJ1-2; D not certain. The CDR3 runs 16 residues. Trimming pared 10 bases from V and 2 bases from J, leaving 23 bases between. The germline CDR1 and CDR2 sequences are MNHNY and SVGAGI (reference sequence). The CDR3 reads CATYPGEGLGNYGYTF. CDR3 nucleotides: TGTGCCACCTATCCAGGAGAAGGGCTGGGAAACTATGGCTACACCTTC.

This clonotype has a count of ten or more. V is TRBV12-3 or TRBV12-4 and J is TRBJ1-2; D call uncertain. This CDR3 region has 11 residues. Trimming stripped 3 bases from V and 8 bases from J, with 7 bases between. Here the CDR3 reads CASSLPGGYTF. CDR3 nucleotide sequence: TGTGCCAGCAGTTTGCCGGGAGGCTACACCTTC.

This clonotype appeared a few times. The CDR3 DNA is TGTGCCACCAGCAGAGTGAGGACTAGCGTGAACACCGGGGAGCTGTTTTTT. This sequence encodes CATSRVRTSVNTGELFF. This sequence joins TRBV15 and TRBJ2-2, with TRBD2 identical over 9 bases. There are 17 residues in the CDR3. V dropped 1 base and J dropped 1; count of bases not matched to a gene: 4. In germline, CDR1 is LNHNV, CDR2 YYDKDF (reference sequence). The full variable domain, with the rest looked up from reference TRBV15 and TRBJ2-2, is DAMVIQNPRYQVTQFGKPVTLSCSQTLNHNVMYWYQQKSSQAPKLLFHYYDKDFNNEADTPDNFQSRRPNTSFCFLDIRSPGLGDTAMYLCATSRVRTSVNTGELFFGEGSRLTVL.

In its sample, this clonotype was seen a few times. The gene calls are TRBV27 and TRBJ2-1; 13 positions agree with TRBD2. The germline V gene encodes CDR1 MNHEY and CDR2 SMNVEV (reference sequence). The CDR3 is 15 amino acids. With V trimmed by 9 bases and J by 10 bases, 12 bases remained unmatched. The CDR3 loop is CASRAGLAGEMEQFF. Written as DNA, the CDR3 is TGTGCCAGTCGAGCCGGACTAGCGGGAGAAATGGAGCAGTTCTTC.

This clonotype was seen repeatedly, ten times or more. This CDR3 is CASSESVTDTQYF. The DNA for the CDR3 is TGTGCCAGCAGTGAAAGCGTCACAGATACGCAGTATTTT. This chain joins TRBV6-1 and TRBJ2-3, with D unresolved. V was trimmed by 2 bases and J by 2 bases, leaving 5 bases between them. Germline V CDR1 and CDR2: MNHNS, SASEGT. The CDR3 sequence is 13 residues long.

This clonotype has ten or more counts. The CDR3 here is CATGGEAGRNEQYF. As DNA, the CDR3 is TGTGCCACGGGCGGTGAAGCGGGAAGGAACGAGCAGTACTTC. The V and J genes are TRBV15 and TRBJ2-7; 7 nucleotides match TRBD2. The CDR3 is made up of 14 amino acids. Looked up from germline, CDR1 is LNHNV and CDR2 is YYDKDF (reference sequence). V trimming: 9 bases; J trimming: 5 bases; junction bases outside the gene matches: 13.

The sample holds many counts of this clonotype. CDR3 in amino acids: CASSLAEGGYTF. The CDR3 nucleotides are TGTGCCAGCAGCTTAGCTGAGGGGGGCTACACCTTC. This rearrangement joins TRBV7-8 to TRBJ1-2; TRBD1 is a possible D gene (5 bases). The germline V and J ends were trimmed by 0 bases and 8 bases, with 7 bases remaining between them. The CDR3 contains 12 residues. CDR1 and CDR2 from the germline V gene are SGHVS and FQNEAQ.

On this clonotype itself: One end of the junction does not line up with germline, which may come from a read error. The CDR3 DNA reads as TGTGCCGGCAGCGACGGGACTAGCAGAGCCTACGAGCAGTACTTC. The encoded protein is CAGSDGTSRAYEQYF. The chain has TRBV9 and TRBJ2-7; 9 positions match TRBD2. CDR1 and CDR2 from the germline V gene are SGDLS and YYNGEE. The CDR3 is 15 residues long.

This clonotype was seen a handful of times. The chain recombines TRBV7-9 with TRBJ2-1; D not certain. The germline CDR1 and CDR2 sequences are SEHNR and FQNEAQ (reference sequence). V lost 5 bases, J lost 2 bases, and 13 bases lay in between. The CDR3 has 15 amino acids. CDR3 sequence: CASSHPWETYNEQFF. The DNA for the CDR3 is TGTGCCAGCAGCCACCCCTGGGAAACCTACAATGAGCAGTTCTTC.

This clonotype was recorded many times. The chain is built from TRBV7-2 and TRBJ1-5; 9 nucleotides match TRBD1. The CDR3 is made up of 15 amino acids. The germline V gene has CDR1 SGHTA and CDR2 FQGNSA. V lost 5 bases and J lost 3; bases outside the gene matches: 5. CDR3 loop: CASSRDRANNQPQHF. Written as DNA, the CDR3 is TGTGCCAGCAGCCGGGACAGGGCAAACAATCAGCCCCAGCATTTT.

A few counts support this clonotype. The J gene is TRBJ1-2, the V gene TRBV12-3 or TRBV12-4, with TRBD1 identical over 9 bases. Trimming at V came to 3 bases and at J to 4 bases, leaving 3 bases not matched to a gene. The CDR3 has 14 amino acids. DNA for the CDR3: TGTGCCAGCAGTTTTGGACAGGGGACCTATGGCTACACCTTC. Protein: CASSFGQGTYGYTF.